One sample yielded the 22 T cell receptor beta chains listed below, sequenced in a study of cytomegalovirus exposure and HLA in healthy donors. The primer mix had 60 Vbeta and 13 Jbeta primers. The protocol was immunoSEQ multiplex PCR, while the TCRdb copy is restricted to in-frame clones and leaves out a portion. The sample shows fewer than 150,000 clones, 70% to 75% of them seen only once. Sequencing was performed on PBMCs. These receptors all come from a woman in her twenties or thirties in good health and CMV-seronegative.

This clone appeared a few times. The chain recombines TRBV10-3 with TRBJ2-5; TRBD2 matches 7 bases. CDR3 length equals 13 residues. With V trimmed by 4 bases and J by 3 bases, 2 bases remained unmatched. Germline V gene data show CDR1 as ENHRY and CDR2 as SYGVKD. CDR3 sequence reads: CAISALAEETQYF. The CDR3 DNA is TGTGCCATCAGTGCGCTAGCGGAAGAGACCCAGTACTTC.

The chain links TRBV7-3 to TRBJ2-2; 7 bases match TRBD2. The germline V gene encodes CDR1 SGHTA and CDR2 FQGTGA. The CDR3 sequence is 16 residues long. The trim removed 5 bases at V and 0 bases at J, leaving 6 bases unmatched. This CDR3 reads CASSPPSGANTGELFF. The CDR3 DNA follows: TGTGCCAGCAGCCCACCAAGCGGGGCGAACACCGGGGAGCTGTTTTTT. Drawing the rest from reference TRBV7-3 and TRBJ2-2, the complete variable domain is GAGVSQTPSNKVTEKGKYVELRCDPISGHTALYWYRQSLGQGPEFLIYFQGTGAADDSGLPNDRFFAVRPEGSVSTLKIQRTERGDSAVYLCASSPPSGANTGELFFGEGSRLTVL.

The rearrangement uses TRBV7-9 and TRBJ2-3, with TRBD2 matching over 11 bases. This CDR3 is 15 amino acids long. J gave up 4 bases and V 3 bases, and 3 bases lay outside the gene matches. In germline, CDR1 is SEHNR, CDR2 FQNEAQ (reference sequence). Here the CDR3 reads CASSFLAGGADTQYF. CDR3 nucleotide sequence: TGTGCCAGCAGCTTCCTAGCGGGAGGAGCAGATACGCAGTATTTT.

This chain links TRBV6-5 with TRBJ2-7; 13 bases agree with TRBD2. Germline CDR1 and CDR2: MNHEY and SVGAGI. V dropped 6 bases and J dropped 2; count of bases not matched to a gene: 4. The CDR3 contains 15 residues. For the CDR3, the DNA is TGTGCCAGCAGGCGAACTAGCGGGAGGGCCTACGAGCAGTACTTC. The encoded protein is CASRRTSGRAYEQYF.

The chain combines TRBV30 with TRBJ1-6, with 8 bases fitting TRBD1. Germline CDR1 GTSNPN, CDR2 SVGIG (reference sequence). J lost 6 bases, V lost 5 bases, and 15 bases had no gene match. The CDR3 sequence is 17 residues long. The CDR3 spells CAWDQGQGRLLNSPLHF. The CDR3 DNA follows: TGTGCCTGGGACCAAGGACAGGGTCGCCTACTTAATTCACCCCTCCACTTT. The full variable domain, in which reference TRBV30 and TRBJ1-6 provide the parts outside the CDR3, is SQTIHQWPATLVQPVGSPLSLECTVEGTSNPNLYWYRQAAGRGLQLLFYSVGIGQISSEVPQNLSASRPQDRQFILSSKKLLLSDSGFYLCAWDQGQGRLLNSPLHFGNGTRLTVT.

This chain joins TRBV7-2 and TRBJ1-2; 7 nucleotides agree with TRBD1. Germline-derived CDR1 and CDR2 are SGHTA and FQGNSA. This CDR3 has 15 amino acids. After removal of 4 bases from V and 3 bases from J, the junction contained 8 bases not matched to a gene. CDR3 protein: CASSWKPGQHYGYTF. In nucleotides, the CDR3 is TGTGCCAGCAGCTGGAAACCGGGACAGCACTATGGCTACACCTTC.

This clone was counted a few times. The gene calls are TRBV27 and TRBJ2-1; TRBD1 aligns across 7 bases. Germline CDR1 MNHEY, CDR2 SMNVEV (reference sequence). The junction had 13 bases not matched to a gene; V was cut back by 6 bases and J by 8 bases. This CDR3 has 15 residues. The CDR3 here is CASSGTVSLGDEQFF. In nucleotides, the CDR3 is TGTGCCAGCAGCGGGACAGTTTCTCTGGGTGATGAGCAGTTCTTC.

This chain links TRBV7-9 with TRBJ1-2, with 10 bases matching TRBD1. J lost 7 bases, V lost 5 bases, and 4 bases had no gene match. This CDR3 contains 13 residues. Germline V gene lookup returns CDR1 SEHNR and CDR2 FQNEAQ (reference sequence). The CDR3 coding sequence is TGTGCCAGCAGCCTTAGGGACAGGGGTGGCTACACCTTC. Residues: CASSLRDRGGYTF. The complete variable domain, with remaining parts taken from reference TRBV7-9 and TRBJ1-2, reads DTGVSQNPRHKITKRGQNVTFRCDPISEHNRLYWYRQTLGQGPEFLTYFQNEAQLEKSRLLSDRFSAERPKGSFSTLEIQRTEQGDSAMYLCASSLRDRGGYTFGSGTRLTVV.

The chain employs TRBV4-1 and TRBJ1-3; TRBD1 is a possible D gene (5 bases). CDR1 and CDR2 from the germline V gene are MGHRA and YSYEKL. The V gene lost 5 bases and the J gene lost 2 bases, with 13 bases spanning the gap. The CDR3 spans 15 residues. DNA of the CDR3: TGCGCCAGCAGCGCCATAGGGGTAACTGGAAACACCATATATTTT. Protein product: CASSAIGVTGNTIYF.

Only a few counts were recorded for this clone. The chain recombines TRBV5-1 with TRBJ2-3; D not resolved. The CDR3 runs to 15 residues. CDR1 is SGHRS and CDR2 is YFSETQ in the germline V gene. The V and J ends lost 0 bases and 1 base respectively, with 9 bases between them. This CDR3 is CASSLGLGGTDTQYF. CDR3 DNA: TGCGCCAGCAGCTTGGGTTTAGGAGGCACAGATACGCAGTATTTT.

This chain uses TRBV18 with TRBJ2-1, with 12 positions matching TRBD2. Germline lookup yields CDR1 KGHSH and CDR2 LQKENI. The CDR3 runs to 16 residues. The V and J ends lost 6 bases and 1 base, in that order; junction bases with no gene match: 4. CDR3 coding DNA: TGTGCCAGCTCCCCTAGCGGGAGGGCTTCCTACAATGAGCAGTTCTTC. This translates into CASSPSGRASYNEQFF.

This sequence joins TRBV10-3 and TRBJ2-1; 8 bases line up with TRBD1. This CDR3 region has 16 residues. V lost 2 bases to trimming and J lost 4 bases; unmatched junction nucleotides: 7. The germline V gene encodes CDR1 ENHRY and CDR2 SYGVKD. The CDR3 here is CAISEGGQGAYNEQFF. The CDR3 nucleotides read TGTGCCATCAGTGAGGGGGGCCAGGGGGCATACAATGAGCAGTTCTTC.

This clone appeared a single time. V and J are TRBV5-1 and TRBJ2-3; 7 positions agree with TRBD2. The J segment lost 0 bases and the V segment lost 0 bases, leaving 1 base of the junction unmatched. The CDR3 runs 15 residues. Germline V gene data show CDR1 as SGHRS and CDR2 as YFSETQ. CDR3 nucleotides: TGCGCCAGCAGCTTGGCGGGGGGAAGCACAGATACGCAGTATTTT. It codes for CASSLAGGSTDTQYF.

This clone was seen once. This sequence joins TRBV5-1 and TRBJ1-2; 9 bases are shared with TRBD1. Germline loops: CDR1 SGHRS, CDR2 YFSETQ. J gave up 4 bases and V 4 bases, and 14 bases lay outside the gene matches. The CDR3 is 17 residues long. The CDR3 DNA sequence: TGCGCCAGCAGCCAGCCTGTAAACAGGGGGCGCGGCTATGGCTACACCTTC. It translates to CASSQPVNRGRGYGYTF.

Only one count was recorded for this clone. The rearrangement links TRBV6-1 to TRBJ2-7, with 9 nucleotides matching TRBD1. CDR1 and CDR2 from the germline V gene are MNHNS and SASEGT. The CDR3 has 16 residues. After removal of 4 bases from V and 8 bases from J, the junction contained 15 bases not matched to a gene. The DNA for the CDR3 is TGTGCCAGCAGTGCAGACCACTCGGGACAGGGAATCAAGCAGTACGTC. Amino acids: CASSADHSGQGIKQYV.

The chain combines TRBV7-8 with TRBJ2-2; 9 nucleotides align to TRBD2. The CDR3 runs to 17 residues. Losses at the gene ends were 2 bases for V and 6 bases for J; bases not matched to a gene: 10. Germline V CDR1 and CDR2: SGHVS, FQNEAQ. The CDR3 loop reads CASSLIMREGRAGELFF. CDR3 bases: TGTGCCAGCAGCTTAATTATGCGGGAGGGCCGGGCCGGGGAGCTGTTTTTT.

This clone occurred a few times. V is TRBV21-1 and J is TRBJ1-5; TRBD1, as called in the table, went unchecked against the DNA. TRBV21-1 counts as a pseudogene. This CDR3 region has 15 residues. The DNA for the CDR3 is TGTGCCAGCAGGGGAATGGAGGACAGGGGACTCCCCCAGCATTTT. It codes for CASRGMEDRGLPQHF.

The rearrangement joins TRBV5-1 to TRBJ1-4, with TRBD1 as a possible D gene (6 bases). In germline, CDR1 is SGHRS, CDR2 YFSETQ. Trimming cost V 3 bases and J 5 bases, with 11 bases left between them. This CDR3 is built from 14 residues. CDR3 DNA sequence: TGCGCCAGCAGCTCGGGGGGCGCGAATGAAAAACTGTTTTTT. It encodes CASSSGGANEKLFF.

This clone was found a few times. The chain recombines TRBV9 with TRBJ1-1; 10 nucleotides align to TRBD1. There are 17 residues in the CDR3. J gave up 0 bases and V 0 bases, and 5 bases lay outside the gene matches. CDR1 is SGDLS and CDR2 is YYNGEE in the germline V gene. The CDR3 region is CASSVGWTGGMNTEAFF. The CDR3 nucleotides read TGTGCCAGCAGCGTAGGGTGGACAGGGGGGATGAACACTGAAGCTTTCTTT.

V and J are TRBV6-1 and TRBJ1-4, with a tentative D call TRBD1 (5 bases). The CDR3 contains 15 residues. CDR1 and CDR2 from the germline V gene are MNHNS and SASEGT. Trimming pared 3 bases from V and 3 bases from J, leaving 11 bases between. The DNA for the CDR3 is TGTGCCAGCAGTGACCCCAGGGCAGCTAATGAAAAACTGTTTTTT. It specifies CASSDPRAANEKLFF.

This clone was counted between two and nine times. The chain couples TRBV7-9 to TRBJ1-4, with 9 nucleotides matching TRBD1. The CDR3 consists of 18 residues. Germline lookup yields CDR1 SEHNR and CDR2 FQNEAQ (reference sequence). The V gene end was trimmed by 5 bases and the J gene end by 4 bases; junction bases not matched to a gene: 14. Written as DNA, the CDR3 is TGTGCCAGCAGCCTCGACCGGGACAGGGAGGCCCATAATGAAAAACTGTTTTTT. Its translation: CASSLDRDREAHNEKLFF.

This rearrangement joins TRBV5-1 to TRBJ1-6; D gene ambiguous. Trimming removed 0 bases at V and 6 bases at J, with 7 bases between. This CDR3 spans 14 amino acids. Germline values: CDR1 SGHRS, CDR2 YFSETQ. CDR3 DNA sequence: TGCGCCAGCAGCTTGGAAGGGAGTAATTCACCCCTCCACTTT. This encodes CASSLEGSNSPLHF. The full variable domain, with the rest looked up from reference TRBV5-1 and TRBJ1-6, is KAGVTQTPRYLIKTRGQQVTLSCSPISGHRSVSWYQQTPGQGLQFLFEYFSETQRNKGNFPGRFSGRQFSNSRSEMNVSTLELGDSALYLCASSLEGSNSPLHFGNGTRLTVT.